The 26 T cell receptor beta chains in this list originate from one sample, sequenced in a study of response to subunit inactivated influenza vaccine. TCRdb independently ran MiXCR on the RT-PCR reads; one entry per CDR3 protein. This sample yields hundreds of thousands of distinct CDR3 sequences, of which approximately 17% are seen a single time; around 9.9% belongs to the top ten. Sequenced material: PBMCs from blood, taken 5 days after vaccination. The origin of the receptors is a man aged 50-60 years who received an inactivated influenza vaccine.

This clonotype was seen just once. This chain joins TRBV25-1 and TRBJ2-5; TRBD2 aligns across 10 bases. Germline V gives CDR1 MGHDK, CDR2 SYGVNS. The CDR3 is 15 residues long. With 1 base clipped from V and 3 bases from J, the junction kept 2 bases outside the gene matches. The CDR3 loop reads CASSEFSGGKETQYF. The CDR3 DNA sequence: TGTGCCAGCAGTGAATTTAGCGGGGGGAAAGAGACCCAGTACTTC.

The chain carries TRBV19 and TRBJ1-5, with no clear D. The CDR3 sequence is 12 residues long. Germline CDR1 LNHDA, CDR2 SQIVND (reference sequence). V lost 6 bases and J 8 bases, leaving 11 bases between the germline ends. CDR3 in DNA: TGTGCCAGTAGCTCGACCGGGAAGCCCCAGCATTTT. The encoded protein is CASSSTGKPQHF. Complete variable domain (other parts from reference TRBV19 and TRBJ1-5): DGGITQSPKYLFRKEGQNVTLSCEQNLNHDAMYWYRQDPGQGLRLIYYSQIVNDFQKGDIAEGYSVSREKKESFPLTVTSAQKNPTAFYLCASSSTGKPQHFGDGTRLSIL.

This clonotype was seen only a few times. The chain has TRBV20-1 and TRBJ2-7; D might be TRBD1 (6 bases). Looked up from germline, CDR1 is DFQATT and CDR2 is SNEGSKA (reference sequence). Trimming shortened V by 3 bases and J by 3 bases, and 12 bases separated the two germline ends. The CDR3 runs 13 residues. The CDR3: CSARGRGDYEQYF. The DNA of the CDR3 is TGCAGTGCTAGGGGCAGGGGTGACTACGAGCAGTACTTC.

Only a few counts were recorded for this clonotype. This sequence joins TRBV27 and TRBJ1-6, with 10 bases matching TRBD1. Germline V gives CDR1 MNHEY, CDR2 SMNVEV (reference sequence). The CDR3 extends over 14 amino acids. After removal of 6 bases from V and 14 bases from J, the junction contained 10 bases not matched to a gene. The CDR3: CASSKTGGSMSLHF. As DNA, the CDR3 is TGTGCCAGCAGCAAGACAGGGGGCAGCATGTCCCTCCACTTT.

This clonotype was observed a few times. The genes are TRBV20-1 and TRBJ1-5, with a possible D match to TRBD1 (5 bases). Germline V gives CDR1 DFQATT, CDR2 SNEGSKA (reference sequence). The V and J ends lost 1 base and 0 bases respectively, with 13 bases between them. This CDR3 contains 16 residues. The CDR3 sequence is CSARAGTAYSNQPQHF. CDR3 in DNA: TGCAGTGCTAGAGCCGGGACCGCTTATAGCAATCAGCCCCAGCATTTT.

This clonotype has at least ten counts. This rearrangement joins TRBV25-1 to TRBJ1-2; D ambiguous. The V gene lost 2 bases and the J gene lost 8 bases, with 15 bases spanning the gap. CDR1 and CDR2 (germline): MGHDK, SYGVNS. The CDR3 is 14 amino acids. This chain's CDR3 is CASSEVGHAGGYTF. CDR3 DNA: TGTGCCAGCAGTGAAGTAGGGCACGCGGGCGGCTACACCTTC.

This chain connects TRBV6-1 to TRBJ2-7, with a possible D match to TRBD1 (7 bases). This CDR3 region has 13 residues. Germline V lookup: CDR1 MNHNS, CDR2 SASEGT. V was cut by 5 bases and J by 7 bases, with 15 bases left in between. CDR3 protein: CASSRTGREEQYF. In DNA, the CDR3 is TGTGCCAGCAGTCGGACAGGCCGGGAGGAGCAGTACTTC.

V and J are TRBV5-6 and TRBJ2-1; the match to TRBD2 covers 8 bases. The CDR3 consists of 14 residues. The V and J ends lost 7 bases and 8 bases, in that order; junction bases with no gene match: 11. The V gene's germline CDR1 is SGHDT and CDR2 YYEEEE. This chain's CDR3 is CASHSSGSRDEQFF. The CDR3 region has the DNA TGTGCCAGCCACAGCAGCGGGAGCCGGGATGAGCAGTTCTTC.

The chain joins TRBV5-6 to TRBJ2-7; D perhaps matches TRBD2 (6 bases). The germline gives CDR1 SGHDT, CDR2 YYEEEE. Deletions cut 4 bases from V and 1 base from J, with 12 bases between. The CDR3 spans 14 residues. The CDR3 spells CASSILAISYEQYF. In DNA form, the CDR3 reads TGTGCCAGCAGCATCCTAGCGATTTCCTACGAGCAGTACTTC.

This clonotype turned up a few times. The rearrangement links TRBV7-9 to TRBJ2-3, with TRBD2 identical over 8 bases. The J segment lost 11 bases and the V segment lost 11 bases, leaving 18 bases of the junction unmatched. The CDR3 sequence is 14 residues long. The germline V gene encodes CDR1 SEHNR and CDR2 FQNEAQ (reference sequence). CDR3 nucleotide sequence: TGTGCCCTCGGTTACGGGAGGGCCGATGAGATGCAGTATTTT. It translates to CALGYGRADEMQYF.

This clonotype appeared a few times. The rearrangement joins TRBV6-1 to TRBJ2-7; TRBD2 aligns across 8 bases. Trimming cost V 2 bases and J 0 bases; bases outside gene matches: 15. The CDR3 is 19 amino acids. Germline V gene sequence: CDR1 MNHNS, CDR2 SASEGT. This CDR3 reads CASSECPGAGVISSYEQYF. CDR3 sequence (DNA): TGTGCCAGCAGTGAATGCCCCGGAGCGGGAGTAATTAGCTCCTACGAGCAGTACTTC.

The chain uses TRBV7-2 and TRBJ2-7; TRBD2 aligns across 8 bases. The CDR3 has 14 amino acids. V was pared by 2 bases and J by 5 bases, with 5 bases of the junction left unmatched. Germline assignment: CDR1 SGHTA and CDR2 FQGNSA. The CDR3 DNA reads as TGTGCCAGCAGCTTAAGGCGGGGGGCACACGAGCAGTACTTC. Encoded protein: CASSLRRGAHEQYF.

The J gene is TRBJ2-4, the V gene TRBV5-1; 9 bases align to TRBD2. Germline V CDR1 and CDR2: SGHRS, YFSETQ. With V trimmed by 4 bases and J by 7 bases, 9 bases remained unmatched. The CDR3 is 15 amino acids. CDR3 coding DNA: TGCGCCAGCAGCCCCCGGACAACTAGCGGGAACATTCAGTACTTC. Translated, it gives CASSPRTTSGNIQYF.

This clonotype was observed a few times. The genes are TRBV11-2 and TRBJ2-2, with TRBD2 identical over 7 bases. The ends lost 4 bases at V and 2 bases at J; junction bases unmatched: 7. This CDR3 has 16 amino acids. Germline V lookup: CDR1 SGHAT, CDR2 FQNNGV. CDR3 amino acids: CASSSIRDYNTGELFF. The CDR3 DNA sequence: TGTGCCAGCAGCTCCATTAGGGACTATAACACCGGGGAGCTGTTTTTT.

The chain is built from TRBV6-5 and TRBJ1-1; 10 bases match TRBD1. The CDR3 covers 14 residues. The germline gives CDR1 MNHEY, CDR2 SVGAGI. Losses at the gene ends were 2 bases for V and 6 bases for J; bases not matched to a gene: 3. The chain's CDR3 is CASSYGTGAPEAFF. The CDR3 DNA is TGTGCCAGCAGTTACGGGACAGGGGCCCCTGAAGCTTTCTTT.

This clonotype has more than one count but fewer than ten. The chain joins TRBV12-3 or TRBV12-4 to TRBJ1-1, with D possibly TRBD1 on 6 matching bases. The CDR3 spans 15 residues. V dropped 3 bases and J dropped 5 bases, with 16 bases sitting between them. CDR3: CASSFYGGPGTEAFF. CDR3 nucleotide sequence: TGTGCCAGCAGTTTTTACGGGGGGCCGGGTACTGAAGCTTTCTTT.

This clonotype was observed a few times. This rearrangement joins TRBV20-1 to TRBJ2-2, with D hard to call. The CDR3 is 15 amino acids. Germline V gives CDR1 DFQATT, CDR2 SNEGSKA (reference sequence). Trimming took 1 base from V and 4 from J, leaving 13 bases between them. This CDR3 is CSARVSARATGELFF. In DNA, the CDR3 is TGCAGTGCTAGAGTCTCCGCCCGGGCCACCGGGGAGCTGTTTTTT.

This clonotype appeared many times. This CDR3 reads CSARLGLAGGSYNEQFF. The CDR3 region has the DNA TGCAGTGCTAGACTGGGACTAGCGGGAGGGTCCTACAATGAGCAGTTCTTC. V usage is TRBV20-1 and J usage is TRBJ2-1, with 16 bases lining up with TRBD2. This CDR3 contains 17 residues. Germline trimming cut 2 bases from V and 1 base from J; bases unmatched to any gene: 2. Germline-derived CDR1 and CDR2 are DFQATT and SNEGSKA (reference sequence).

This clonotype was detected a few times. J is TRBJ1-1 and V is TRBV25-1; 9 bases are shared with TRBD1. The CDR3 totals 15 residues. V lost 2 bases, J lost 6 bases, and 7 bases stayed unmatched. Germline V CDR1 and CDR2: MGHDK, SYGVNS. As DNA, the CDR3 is TGTGCCAGCAGTGAACCCGGGACAGGGACCGCTGAAGCTTTCTTT. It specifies CASSEPGTGTAEAFF.

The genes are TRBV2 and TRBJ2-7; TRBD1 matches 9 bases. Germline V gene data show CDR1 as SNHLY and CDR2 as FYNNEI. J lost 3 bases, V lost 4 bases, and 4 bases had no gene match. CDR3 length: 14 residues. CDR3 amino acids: CASSGTGVRYEQYF. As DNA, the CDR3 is TGTGCCAGCAGTGGGACAGGGGTTCGCTACGAGCAGTACTTC.

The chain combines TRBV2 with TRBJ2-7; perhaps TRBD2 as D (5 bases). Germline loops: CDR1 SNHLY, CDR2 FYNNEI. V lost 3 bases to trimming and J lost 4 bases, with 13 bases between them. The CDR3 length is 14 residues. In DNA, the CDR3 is TGTGCCAGCAGTGATCAACCGAGCGGTTACGAGCAGTACTTC. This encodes CASSDQPSGYEQYF.

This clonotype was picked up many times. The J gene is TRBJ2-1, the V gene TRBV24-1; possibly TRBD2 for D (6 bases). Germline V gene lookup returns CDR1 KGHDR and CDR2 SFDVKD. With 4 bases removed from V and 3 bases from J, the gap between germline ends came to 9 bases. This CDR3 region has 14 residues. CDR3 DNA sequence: TGTGCCACCAGTGACGGGAGACTCTACAATGAGCAGTTCTTC. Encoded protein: CATSDGRLYNEQFF.

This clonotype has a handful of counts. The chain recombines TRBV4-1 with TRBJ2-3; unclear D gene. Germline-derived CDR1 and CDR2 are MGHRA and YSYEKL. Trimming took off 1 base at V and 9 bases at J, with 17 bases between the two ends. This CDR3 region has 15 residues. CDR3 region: CASSQGPGPSGTQYF. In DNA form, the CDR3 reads TGCGCCAGCAGCCAAGGTCCCGGACCTAGTGGGACGCAGTATTTT.

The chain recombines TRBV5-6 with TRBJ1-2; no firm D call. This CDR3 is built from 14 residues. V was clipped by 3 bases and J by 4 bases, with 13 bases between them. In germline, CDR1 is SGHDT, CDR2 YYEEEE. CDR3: CASSYSGLSYGYTF. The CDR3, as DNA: TGTGCCAGCAGCTACTCAGGCCTCTCCTATGGCTACACCTTC. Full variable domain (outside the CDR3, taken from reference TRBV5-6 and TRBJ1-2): DAGVTQSPTHLIKTRGQQVTLRCSPKSGHDTVSWYQQALGQGPQFIFQYYEEEERQRGNFPDRFSGHQFPNYSSELNVNALLLGDSALYLCASSYSGLSYGYTFGSGTRLTVV.

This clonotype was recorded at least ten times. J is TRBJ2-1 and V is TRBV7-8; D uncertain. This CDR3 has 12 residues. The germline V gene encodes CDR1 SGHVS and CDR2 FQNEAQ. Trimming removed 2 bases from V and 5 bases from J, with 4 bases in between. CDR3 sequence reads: CASSLLNNEQFF. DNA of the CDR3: TGTGCCAGCAGCTTATTGAACAATGAGCAGTTCTTC.

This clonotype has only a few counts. Written as DNA, the CDR3 is TGTGCCAGCAGTTTATACAGGGTTGATGAGCAGTTCTTC. This encodes CASSLYRVDEQFF. The chain combines TRBV12-3 or TRBV12-4 with TRBJ2-1, with D possibly TRBD1 on 6 matching bases. The CDR3 contains 13 residues. V was clipped by 2 bases and J by 8 bases, with 10 bases between them.